The 32 T cell receptor beta chains in this list originate from one sample, sequenced in a study of cytomegalovirus exposure and HLA in healthy donors. Both 60 Vbeta primers and 13 Jbeta primers went into the PCR. Profiling relied on immunoSEQ multiplex PCR, and the TCRdb table lists in-frame clones only, not all of them. The table records 150,000 to 200,000 clones, about four fifths of them present only once. The sample taken for sequencing was PBMCs. The receptors were sampled from a woman aged 45-59 years in good health and CMV-seropositive.

The chain carries TRBV28 and TRBJ1-5, with 8 bases that match TRBD1. The V and J ends lost 1 base and 8 bases, in that order; junction bases with no gene match: 7. The CDR3 contains 15 residues. Germline CDR1 MDHEN, CDR2 SYDVKM. CDR3: CASSLFRTGLEPQHF. The CDR3 coding sequence is TGTGCCAGCAGTTTATTCCGGACAGGGCTGGAGCCCCAGCATTTT. The full variable domain, in which reference TRBV28 and TRBJ1-5 provide the parts outside the CDR3, is DVKVTQSSRYLVKRTGEKVFLECVQDMDHENMFWYRQDPGLGLRLIYFSYDVKMKEKGDIPEGYSVSREKKERFSLILESASTNQTSMYLCASSLFRTGLEPQHFGDGTRLSIL.

The chain carries TRBV7-8 and TRBJ2-6; D remains ambiguous. From germline, CDR1 is SGHVS and CDR2 FQNEAQ. This CDR3 has 15 amino acids. Between the trimmed V and J ends, which lost 2 bases and 0 bases, there was a span of 5 bases. CDR3 coding DNA: TGTGCCAGCAGCTTATCCTACTCTGGGGCCAACGTCCTGACTTTC. Amino acids: CASSLSYSGANVLTF. The whole variable domain, filled in from reference TRBV7-8 and TRBJ2-6, reads GAGVSQSPRYKVAKRGQDVALRCDPISGHVSLFWYQQALGQGPEFLTYFQNEAQLDKSGLPSDRFFAERPEGSVSTLKIQRTQQEDSAVYLCASSLSYSGANVLTFGAGSRLTVL.

Note on this clone: The junction departs from the called germline gene at one end, perhaps through a read error. CDR3 region: CASSLRDLGERYF. In nucleotides, the CDR3 is TGTGCCAGCAGCTTAAGGGACTTGGGCGAGCGGTACTTC. V usage is TRBV7-2 and J usage is TRBJ2-7; D may be TRBD2 (6 bases). Germline V lookup: CDR1 SGHTA, CDR2 FQGNSA. CDR3 length equals 13 residues. Variable domain in full (rest from reference TRBV7-2 and TRBJ2-7): GAGVSQSPSNKVTEKGKDVELRCDPISGHTALYWYRQSLGQGLEFLIYFQGNSAPDKSGLPSDRFSAERTGGSVSTLTIQRTQQEDSAVYLCASSLRDLGERYFGPGTRLTVT.

The chain is built from TRBV28 and TRBJ1-5; tentatively, D is TRBD1 (5 bases). The CDR3 covers 15 residues. V gave up 5 bases and J gave up 5 bases, with 16 bases separating them. Germline V lookup: CDR1 MDHEN, CDR2 SYDVKM. The CDR3 nucleotides read TGTGCCAGCAGTCCCGTGGGGGGACCTCATCAGCCCCAGCATTTT. It codes for CASSPVGGPHQPQHF.

Comments on this clone: The junction departs from germline at one end; a sequencing error may be responsible. DNA for the CDR3: TGTTCCAGCAGCGTCCTAGGGGGCGGTGGGACTGAAGCTTTCTTT. It specifies CSSSVLGGGGTEAFF. The chain has TRBV7-9 and TRBJ1-1; 7 positions match TRBD1. Per the germline V gene, CDR1 is SEHNR and CDR2 is FQNEAQ (reference sequence). This CDR3 is built from 15 residues.

The chain links TRBV7-2 to TRBJ2-3, with 8 bases aligning to TRBD1. V gave up 4 bases and J gave up 6 bases; unmatched junction bases: 6. Germline CDR1 is SGHTA and CDR2 is FQGNSA. The CDR3 runs to 14 residues. The DNA for the CDR3 is TGTGCCAGCAGCTATCGGACAGGGACGGATACGCAGTATTTT. Encoded protein: CASSYRTGTDTQYF.

The chain employs TRBV5-1 and TRBJ2-2; TRBD2 aligns across 11 bases. With V trimmed by 4 bases and J by 4 bases, 12 bases remained unmatched. Germline CDR1 SGHRS, CDR2 YFSETQ. The CDR3 sequence is 18 residues long. The CDR3 here is CASSREAGTSGTTGELFF. CDR3 coding DNA: TGCGCCAGCAGCCGCGAGGCCGGGACTAGCGGTACCACCGGGGAGCTGTTTTTT.

This clone has more than one count but fewer than ten. The J gene is TRBJ1-2, the V gene TRBV28; 10 bases are shared with TRBD1. This CDR3 region has 12 residues. The germline V gene encodes CDR1 MDHEN and CDR2 SYDVKM. With V trimmed by 11 bases and J by 5 bases, 5 bases remained unmatched. The CDR3 DNA sequence: TGTGCCGCGGGGGACAGGGGATATGGCTACACCTTC. Protein sequence: CAAGDRGYGYTF.

J is TRBJ2-3 and V is TRBV4-2; D unresolved. This CDR3 is built from 15 residues. The V end was cut by 0 bases, the J end by 2 bases, with 9 bases between. Germline loops: CDR1 LGHNA, CDR2 YNFKEQ. The CDR3 DNA sequence: TGTGCCAGCAGCCAAGATTTCCCTTACACAGATACGCAGTATTTT. Translating gives CASSQDFPYTDTQYF.

The rearrangement uses TRBV19 and TRBJ2-2, with TRBD2 identical over 9 bases. The CDR3 covers 16 residues. The germline V gene has CDR1 LNHDA and CDR2 SQIVND (reference sequence). With 5 bases clipped from V and 1 base from J, the junction kept 5 bases outside the gene matches. The CDR3 nucleotides are TGTGCCAGTAGTGGCGTAGCGGGAGAGAACACCGGGGAGCTGTTTTTT. Translating gives CASSGVAGENTGELFF.

Of note for this clone: Germline and junction disagree at one end, which may indicate a read error. The rearrangement uses TRBV6-5 and TRBJ2-3; D might be TRBD2 (5 bases). CDR1 is MNHEY, CDR2 SVGAGI, per germline. The CDR3 is 13 amino acids. The DNA of the CDR3 is TGTGCCAGCAGTTACAGCGGAACAGCTACGCAGTATTTT. Amino acid sequence: CASSYSGTATQYF.

This chain links TRBV2 with TRBJ1-4; tentatively, D is TRBD1 (5 bases). The ends were cut back, 6 bases at V and 8 bases at J, with 22 bases in the middle. Per germline, CDR1 SNHLY and CDR2 FYNNEI. The CDR3 consists of 16 residues. CDR3 DNA: TGTGCCAGCAGGCCGAACCGGGACTCCGTTTGGGAAAAACTGTTTTTT. It specifies CASRPNRDSVWEKLFF. The complete variable domain, with remaining parts taken from reference TRBV2 and TRBJ1-4, reads EPEVTQTPSHQVTQMGQEVILRCVPISNHLYFYWYRQILGQKVEFLVSFYNNEISEKSEIFDDQFSVERPDGSNFTLKIRSTKLEDSAMYFCASRPNRDSVWEKLFFGSGTQLSVL.

The chain combines TRBV15 with TRBJ1-1; D remains unclear. V lost 0 bases to trimming and J lost 8 bases, with 16 bases between them. The V gene's germline CDR1 is LNHNV and CDR2 YYDKDF (reference sequence). The CDR3 has 15 amino acids. In DNA form, the CDR3 reads TGTGCCACCAGCAGAGATCTCGGAGGCCCGGAGGAAGCTTTCTTT. Residues: CATSRDLGGPEEAFF.

This chain uses TRBV7-2 with TRBJ2-7; a weak D match, TRBD2 (7 bases). V lost 4 bases to trimming and J lost 2 bases, with 21 bases between them. CDR3 length equals 17 residues. Germline V gene lookup returns CDR1 SGHTA and CDR2 FQGNSA. The DNA for the CDR3 is TGTGCCAGCAGCTCCAGGGGTGGCGGGGGACAAACCTACGAGCAGTACTTC. Its translation: CASSSRGGGGQTYEQYF.

This rearrangement joins TRBV5-6 to TRBJ1-1, with D tentatively TRBD1 (6 bases). This CDR3 is built from 15 residues. From germline, CDR1 is SGHDT and CDR2 YYEEEE. Trimming took off 4 bases at V and 1 base at J, with 14 bases between the two ends. CDR3 nucleotides: TGTGCCAGCAGCGGCAGGGGCAGGGGGAACACTGAAGCTTTCTTT. Amino acid sequence: CASSGRGRGNTEAFF.

The V gene is TRBV2, the J gene TRBJ2-1; D perhaps matches TRBD1 (5 bases). This CDR3 has 12 amino acids. The germline gives CDR1 SNHLY, CDR2 FYNNEI. V dropped 5 bases and J dropped 8 bases, with 10 bases sitting between them. The CDR3 DNA reads as TGTGCCAGCAGTCGTTGGGGCGATGAGCAGTTCTTC. Residues: CASSRWGDEQFF.

Turning to this clone: Other DNA variants within this sample encode the same CDR3. J is TRBJ1-1 and V is TRBV5-1; perhaps TRBD1 as D (5 bases). Trimming shortened V by 7 bases and J by 1 base, and 17 bases separated the two germline ends. Germline V gene sequence: CDR1 SGHRS, CDR2 YFSETQ. The CDR3 contains 15 residues. The CDR3 DNA follows: TGCGCCAGCGGACGATTCTCAGGGTCGAACACTGAAGCTTTCTTT. Translated: CASGRFSGSNTEAFF.

The chain uses TRBV5-1 and TRBJ1-1, with 10 positions matching TRBD1. The CDR3 runs 17 residues. V trimming: 4 bases; J trimming: 1 base; junction bases outside the gene matches: 10. Germline V gene data show CDR1 as SGHRS and CDR2 as YFSETQ. The CDR3: CASSPTTRDRGNTEAFF. In DNA form, the CDR3 reads TGCGCCAGCAGCCCGACGACCCGGGACAGGGGGAACACTGAAGCTTTCTTT.

The V gene is TRBV7-2, the J gene TRBJ2-1; 10 positions match TRBD2. This CDR3 comprises 15 residues. J lost 7 bases, V lost 3 bases, and 6 bases had no gene match. Germline CDR1 SGHTA, CDR2 FQGNSA. CDR3 nucleotide sequence: TGTGCCAGCAGCTTCGGACTAGCGGTTAGTAATGAGCAGTTCTTC. It codes for CASSFGLAVSNEQFF. Based on the CDR3 plus reference TRBV7-2 and TRBJ2-1, the full variable domain is GAGVSQSPSNKVTEKGKDVELRCDPISGHTALYWYRQSLGQGLEFLIYFQGNSAPDKSGLPSDRFSAERTGGSVSTLTIQRTQQEDSAVYLCASSFGLAVSNEQFFGPGTRLTVL.

This chain joins TRBV6-1 and TRBJ1-5; weak D call: TRBD1 (5 bases). The length of the CDR3 is 15 residues. With 4 bases removed from V and 6 bases from J, the gap between germline ends came to 16 bases. Per germline, CDR1 MNHNS and CDR2 SASEGT. CDR3 residues: CASSVDAGPTQPQHF. CDR3 coding DNA: TGTGCCAGCAGTGTTGACGCAGGGCCCACTCAGCCCCAGCATTTT.

DNA of the CDR3: TGTGCCAGCAGCTCCGGACAGGGGGGCACAGATACGCAGTATTTT. It translates to CASSSGQGGTDTQYF. The genes are TRBV11-3 and TRBJ2-3, with 10 bases aligning to TRBD1. Germline CDR1 and CDR2: SGHNT and YENEEA. The CDR3 consists of 15 residues. Unmatched junction bases numbered 2, after V lost 4 bases and J lost 1 base.

This sequence joins TRBV2 and TRBJ2-3; 8 bases fit TRBD2. The germline CDR1 and CDR2 sequences are SNHLY and FYNNEI. There are 18 residues in the CDR3. V lost 2 bases to trimming and J lost 4 bases; unmatched junction nucleotides: 14. The CDR3 sequence is CASSEFRLSGSRADTQYF. The DNA for the CDR3 is TGTGCCAGCAGTGAATTTAGACTAAGCGGGAGTAGGGCAGATACGCAGTATTTT. The whole variable domain, filled in from reference TRBV2 and TRBJ2-3, reads EPEVTQTPSHQVTQMGQEVILRCVPISNHLYFYWYRQILGQKVEFLVSFYNNEISEKSEIFDDQFSVERPDGSNFTLKIRSTKLEDSAMYFCASSEFRLSGSRADTQYFGPGTRLTVL.

V usage is TRBV14 and J usage is TRBJ1-6; D not resolved. The CDR3 loop spans 16 amino acids. Germline V gene lookup returns CDR1 SGHDN and CDR2 FVKESK. With 4 bases removed from V and 9 bases from J, the gap between germline ends came to 19 bases. CDR3 in amino acids: CASSLRHPLGGSPLHF. CDR3 nucleotide sequence: TGTGCCAGCAGCCTCCGACACCCTCTGGGTGGTTCACCCCTCCACTTT.

The J gene is TRBJ2-7, the V gene TRBV6-1, with TRBD1 as a possible D gene (6 bases). Per germline, CDR1 MNHNS and CDR2 SASEGT. CDR3 length: 15 residues. The V end was cut by 5 bases, the J end by 4 bases, with 18 bases between. CDR3 nucleotide sequence: TGTGCCAGCAGTCGCGTAATACAGGGAATTTACGAGCAGTACTTC. Translating it yields CASSRVIQGIYEQYF.

This chain joins TRBV28 and TRBJ2-7; D unclear. Trimming left V 8 bases short and J 7 bases short, with 15 bases between. Per the germline V gene, CDR1 is MDHEN and CDR2 is SYDVKM. The CDR3 is 12 amino acids. CDR3 loop: CASLTWFGEQYF. Written as DNA, the CDR3 is TGTGCCAGCTTAACCTGGTTCGGGGAGCAGTACTTC.

This clone was observed a handful of times. V usage is TRBV30 and J usage is TRBJ2-7, with 11 bases matching TRBD2. Germline V CDR1 and CDR2: GTSNPN, SVGIG (reference sequence). V shed 5 bases, J shed 3 bases, and the junction held 6 bases outside the gene matches. This CDR3 comprises 14 residues. The CDR3 reads CAWSHGLAGYEQYF. For the CDR3, the DNA is TGTGCCTGGTCCCACGGACTAGCGGGCTACGAGCAGTACTTC.

This clone turned up a few times. V is TRBV9 and J is TRBJ2-3; 9 bases are a match to TRBD2. V trimming: 5 bases; J trimming: 0 bases; junction bases outside the gene matches: 4. CDR1 and CDR2 (germline): SGDLS, YYNGEE. This CDR3 spans 15 amino acids. The CDR3 region is CASRASGESTDTQYF. The CDR3 DNA follows: TGTGCCAGCAGGGCTAGCGGGGAAAGCACAGATACGCAGTATTTT. Supplemented by reference TRBV9 and TRBJ2-3, the full variable domain reads DSGVTQTPKHLITATGQRVTLRCSPRSGDLSVYWYQQSLDQGLQFLIQYYNGEERAKGNILERFSAQQFPDLHSELNLSSLELGDSALYFCASRASGESTDTQYFGPGTRLTVL.

The chain uses TRBV19 and TRBJ2-5; 12 bases are a match to TRBD2. Germline CDR1 LNHDA, CDR2 SQIVND (reference sequence). The V and J ends lost 4 bases and 5 bases, in that order; junction bases with no gene match: 8. The CDR3 is 16 residues long. CDR3 sequence (DNA): TGTGCCAGTAGTAGGCCCCTAGCGGGGGGGCGGGAGACCCAGTACTTC. Encoded protein: CASSRPLAGGRETQYF. Full variable domain (remainder filled in from reference TRBV19 and TRBJ2-5): DGGITQSPKYLFRKEGQNVTLSCEQNLNHDAMYWYRQDPGQGLRLIYYSQIVNDFQKGDIAEGYSVSREKKESFPLTVTSAQKNPTAFYLCASSRPLAGGRETQYFGPGTRLLVL.

The chain employs TRBV11-1 and TRBJ1-1; D possibly corresponds to TRBD1 (5 bases). The CDR3 has 13 amino acids. Trimming removed 1 base at V and 4 bases at J, with 7 bases between. Per germline, CDR1 SGHAT and CDR2 FQDESV (reference sequence). The CDR3 loop is CASSLVQGTEAFF. DNA of the CDR3: TGTGCCAGCAGCTTAGTGCAGGGCACTGAAGCTTTCTTT.

The chain has TRBV7-2 and TRBJ2-7; 8 bases are a match to TRBD1. The CDR3 is 15 amino acids. The V gene end was trimmed by 1 base and the J gene end by 4 bases; junction bases not matched to a gene: 6. Germline V lookup: CDR1 SGHTA, CDR2 FQGNSA. The CDR3, as DNA: TGTGCCAGCAGCTTAGGTGGGACAGGACGATACGAGCAGTACTTC. Translation: CASSLGGTGRYEQYF.

The J gene is TRBJ1-2, the V gene TRBV6-6, with 8 bases identical to TRBD1. The CDR3 is 15 amino acids. Germline lookup yields CDR1 MNHNY and CDR2 SVGAGI (reference sequence). Trimming cost V 4 bases and J 2 bases; bases outside gene matches: 6. CDR3 nucleotide sequence: TGTGCCAGCAGTTTCCCCAGGGGGCTCAACTATGGCTACACCTTC. It yields the protein CASSFPRGLNYGYTF.

The J gene is TRBJ2-7, the V gene TRBV7-2, with D tentatively TRBD2 (6 bases). V shed 1 base and J shed 6 bases, with 10 bases lying between them. CDR1 is SGHTA and CDR2 is FQGNSA in the germline V gene. The CDR3 is made up of 13 amino acids. The CDR3 coding sequence is TGTGCCAGCAGCTTAGACAGGAGGGGCGAGCAGTACTTC. Translating gives CASSLDRRGEQYF.